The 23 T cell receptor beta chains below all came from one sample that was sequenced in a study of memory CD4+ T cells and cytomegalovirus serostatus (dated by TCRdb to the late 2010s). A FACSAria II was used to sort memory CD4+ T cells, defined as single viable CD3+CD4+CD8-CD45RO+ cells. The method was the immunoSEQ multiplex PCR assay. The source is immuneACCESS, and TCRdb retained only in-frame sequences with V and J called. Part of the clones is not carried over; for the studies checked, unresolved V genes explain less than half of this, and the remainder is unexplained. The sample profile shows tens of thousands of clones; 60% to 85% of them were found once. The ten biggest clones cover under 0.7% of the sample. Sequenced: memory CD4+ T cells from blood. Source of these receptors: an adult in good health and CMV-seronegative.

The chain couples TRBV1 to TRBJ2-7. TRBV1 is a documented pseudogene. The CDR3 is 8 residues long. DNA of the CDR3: TGCACCAGCGGCCAAGATTCCTTC. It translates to CTSGQDSF.

CDR3 residues: CAISPTGTYNEQFF. CDR3 coding DNA: TGTGCCATCAGCCCGACAGGGACCTACAATGAGCAGTTCTTC. This chain connects TRBV10-3 to TRBJ2-1, with 7 positions matching TRBD1. V lost 6 bases to trimming and J lost 2 bases; unmatched junction nucleotides: 4. There are 14 residues in the CDR3. CDR1 and CDR2 (germline): ENHRY, SYGVKD.

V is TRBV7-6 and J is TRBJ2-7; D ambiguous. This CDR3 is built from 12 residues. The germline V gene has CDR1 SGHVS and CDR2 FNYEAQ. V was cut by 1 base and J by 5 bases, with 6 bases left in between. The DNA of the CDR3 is TGTGCCAGCAGCTTAGGAGCTCACGAGCAGTACTTC. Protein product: CASSLGAHEQYF.

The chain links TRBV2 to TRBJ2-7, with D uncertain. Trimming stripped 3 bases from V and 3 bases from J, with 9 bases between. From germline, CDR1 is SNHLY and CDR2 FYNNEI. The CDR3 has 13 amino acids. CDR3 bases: TGTGCCAGCAGTGACTCTGGGAACTACGAGCAGTACTTC. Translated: CASSDSGNYEQYF. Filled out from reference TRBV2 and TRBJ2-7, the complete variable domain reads EPEVTQTPSHQVTQMGQEVILRCVPISNHLYFYWYRQILGQKVEFLVSFYNNEISEKSEIFDDQFSVERPDGSNFTLKIRSTKLEDSAMYFCASSDSGNYEQYFGPGTRLTVT.

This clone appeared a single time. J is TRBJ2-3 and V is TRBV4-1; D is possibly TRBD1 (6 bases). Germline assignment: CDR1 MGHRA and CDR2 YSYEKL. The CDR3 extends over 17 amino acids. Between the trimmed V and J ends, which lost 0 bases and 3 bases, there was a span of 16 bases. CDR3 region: CASSQDPGAWGTDTQYF. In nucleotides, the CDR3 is TGCGCCAGCAGCCAAGATCCAGGGGCGTGGGGGACAGATACGCAGTATTTT.

CDR3 sequence: CASSLPGGDTDTQYF. Here the CDR3 DNA reads TGCGCCAGCAGCTTGCCAGGGGGAGACACAGATACGCAGTATTTT. The chain is built from TRBV5-1 and TRBJ2-3, with TRBD1 identical over 7 bases. J lost 2 bases, V lost 1 base, and 4 bases had no gene match. CDR1 is SGHRS and CDR2 is YFSETQ in the germline V gene. The CDR3 is 15 amino acids.

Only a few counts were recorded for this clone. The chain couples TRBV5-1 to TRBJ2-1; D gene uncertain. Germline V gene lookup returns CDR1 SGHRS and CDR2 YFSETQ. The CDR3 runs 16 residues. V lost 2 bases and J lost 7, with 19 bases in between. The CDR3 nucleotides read TGCGCCAGCAGCTTACCTGGAGTCGGCCGTAATAATGAGCAGTTCTTC. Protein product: CASSLPGVGRNNEQFF.

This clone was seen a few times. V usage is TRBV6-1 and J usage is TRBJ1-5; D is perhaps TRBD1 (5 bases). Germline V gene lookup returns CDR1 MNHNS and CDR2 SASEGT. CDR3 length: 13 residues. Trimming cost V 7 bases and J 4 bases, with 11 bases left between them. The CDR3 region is CASMRTLNQPQHF. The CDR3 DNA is TGTGCCAGCATGAGGACACTTAATCAGCCCCAGCATTTT.

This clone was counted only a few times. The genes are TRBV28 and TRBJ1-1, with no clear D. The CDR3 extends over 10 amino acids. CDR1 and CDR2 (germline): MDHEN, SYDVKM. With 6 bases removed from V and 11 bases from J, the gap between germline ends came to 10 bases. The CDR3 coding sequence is TGTGCCAGCAGCCGTATATCCGCTTTCTTT. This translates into CASSRISAFF. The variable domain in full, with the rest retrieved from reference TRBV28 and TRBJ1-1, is DVKVTQSSRYLVKRTGEKVFLECVQDMDHENMFWYRQDPGLGLRLIYFSYDVKMKEKGDIPEGYSVSREKKERFSLILESASTNQTSMYLCASSRISAFFGQGTRLTVV.

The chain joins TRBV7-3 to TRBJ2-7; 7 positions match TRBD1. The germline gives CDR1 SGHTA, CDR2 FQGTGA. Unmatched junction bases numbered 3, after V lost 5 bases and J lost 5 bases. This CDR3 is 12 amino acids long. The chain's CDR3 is CASSLTGHEQYF. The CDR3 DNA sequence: TGTGCCAGCAGCCTGACAGGGCACGAGCAGTACTTC.

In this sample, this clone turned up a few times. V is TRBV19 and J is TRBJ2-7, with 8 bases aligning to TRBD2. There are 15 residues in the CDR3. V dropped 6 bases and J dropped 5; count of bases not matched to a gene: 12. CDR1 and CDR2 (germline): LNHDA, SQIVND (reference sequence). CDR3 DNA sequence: TGTGCCAGTAGCCTCGGGGGGGGCCTGGGCCACGAGCAGTACTTC. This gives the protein CASSLGGGLGHEQYF.

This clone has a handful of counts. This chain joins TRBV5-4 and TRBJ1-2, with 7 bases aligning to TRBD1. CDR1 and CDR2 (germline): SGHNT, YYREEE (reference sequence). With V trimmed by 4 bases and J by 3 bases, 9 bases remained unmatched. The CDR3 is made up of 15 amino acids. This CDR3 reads CASSRFYQGDYGYTF. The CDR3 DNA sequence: TGTGCCAGCAGCCGCTTTTATCAGGGGGACTATGGCTACACCTTC.

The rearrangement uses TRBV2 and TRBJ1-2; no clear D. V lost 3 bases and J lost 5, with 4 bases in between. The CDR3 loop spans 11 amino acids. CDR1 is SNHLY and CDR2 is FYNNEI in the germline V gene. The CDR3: CASSEEYGYTF. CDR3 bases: TGTGCCAGCAGTGAGGAATATGGCTACACCTTC.

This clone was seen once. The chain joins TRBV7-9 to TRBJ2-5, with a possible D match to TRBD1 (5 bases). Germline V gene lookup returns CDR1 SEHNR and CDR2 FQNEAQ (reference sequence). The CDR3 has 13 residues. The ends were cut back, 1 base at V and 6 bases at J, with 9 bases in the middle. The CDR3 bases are TGTGCCAGCAGCTTAGTTCAGGGTCAGACCCAGTACTTC. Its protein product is CASSLVQGQTQYF.

CDR3 DNA: TGCGCCAGCAGCTTGAAAGGCGGGGGACCCTCCTACGAGCAGTACTTC. It is translated as CASSLKGGGPSYEQYF. This rearrangement joins TRBV5-1 to TRBJ2-7; TRBD2 aligns across 7 bases. There are 16 residues in the CDR3. Trimming cost V 1 base and J 0 bases; bases outside gene matches: 7. Germline CDR1 and CDR2: SGHRS and YFSETQ.

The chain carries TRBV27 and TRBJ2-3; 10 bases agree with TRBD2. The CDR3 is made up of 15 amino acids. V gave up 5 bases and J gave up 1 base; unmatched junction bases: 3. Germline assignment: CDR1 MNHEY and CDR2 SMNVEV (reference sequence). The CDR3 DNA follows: TGTGCCAGCAGTCTAGCGGGGGTCGGCACAGATACGCAGTATTTT. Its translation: CASSLAGVGTDTQYF.

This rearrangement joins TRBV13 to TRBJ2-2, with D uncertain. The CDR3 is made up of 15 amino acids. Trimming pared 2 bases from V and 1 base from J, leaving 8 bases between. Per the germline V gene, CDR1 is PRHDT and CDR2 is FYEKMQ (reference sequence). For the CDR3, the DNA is TGTGCCAGCAGCTTATTTTTAGGGAACACCGGGGAGCTGTTTTTT. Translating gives CASSLFLGNTGELFF.

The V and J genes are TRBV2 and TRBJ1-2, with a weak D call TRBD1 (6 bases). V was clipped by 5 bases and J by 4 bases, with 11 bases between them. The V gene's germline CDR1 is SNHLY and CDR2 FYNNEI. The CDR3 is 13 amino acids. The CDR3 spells CASSPQGIYGYTF. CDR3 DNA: TGTGCCAGCAGTCCACAGGGAATCTATGGCTACACCTTC.

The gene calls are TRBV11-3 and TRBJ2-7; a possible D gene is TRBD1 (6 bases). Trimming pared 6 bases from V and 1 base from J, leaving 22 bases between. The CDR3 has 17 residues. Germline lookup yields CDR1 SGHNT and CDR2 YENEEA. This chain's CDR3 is CASSHIPHRVSSYEQYF. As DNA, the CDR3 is TGTGCCAGCAGTCATATCCCACACAGGGTGTCGTCCTACGAGCAGTACTTC.

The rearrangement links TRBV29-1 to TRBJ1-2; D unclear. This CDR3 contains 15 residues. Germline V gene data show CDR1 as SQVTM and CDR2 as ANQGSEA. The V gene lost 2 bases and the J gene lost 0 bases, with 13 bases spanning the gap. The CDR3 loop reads CSVENEGLANYGYTF. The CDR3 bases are TGCAGCGTTGAAAATGAGGGCTTAGCTAACTATGGCTACACCTTC.

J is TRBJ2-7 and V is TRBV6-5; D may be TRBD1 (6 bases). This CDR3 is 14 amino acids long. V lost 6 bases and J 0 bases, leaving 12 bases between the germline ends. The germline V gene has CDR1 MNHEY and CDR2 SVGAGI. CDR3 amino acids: CASRRDISSYEQYF. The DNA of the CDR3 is TGTGCCAGCAGAAGGGACATTTCCTCCTACGAGCAGTACTTC.

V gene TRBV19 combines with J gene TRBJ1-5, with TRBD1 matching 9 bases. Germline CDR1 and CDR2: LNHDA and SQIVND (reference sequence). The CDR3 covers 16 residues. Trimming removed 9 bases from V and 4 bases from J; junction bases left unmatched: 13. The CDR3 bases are TGTGCCAGCCAGACAGGGGGAGGAATCGGGAATCAGCCCCAGCATTTT. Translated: CASQTGGGIGNQPQHF. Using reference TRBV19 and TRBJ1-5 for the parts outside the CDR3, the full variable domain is DGGITQSPKYLFRKEGQNVTLSCEQNLNHDAMYWYRQDPGQGLRLIYYSQIVNDFQKGDIAEGYSVSREKKESFPLTVTSAQKNPTAFYLCASQTGGGIGNQPQHFGDGTRLSIL.

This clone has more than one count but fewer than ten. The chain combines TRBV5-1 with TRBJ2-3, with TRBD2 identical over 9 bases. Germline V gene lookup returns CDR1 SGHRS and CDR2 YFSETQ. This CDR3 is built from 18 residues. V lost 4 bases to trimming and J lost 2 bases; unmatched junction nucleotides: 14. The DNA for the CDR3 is TGCGCCAGCAGCCCCCGAGGGGCCCTAGCGGGGTACACAGATACGCAGTATTTT. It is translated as CASSPRGALAGYTDTQYF.